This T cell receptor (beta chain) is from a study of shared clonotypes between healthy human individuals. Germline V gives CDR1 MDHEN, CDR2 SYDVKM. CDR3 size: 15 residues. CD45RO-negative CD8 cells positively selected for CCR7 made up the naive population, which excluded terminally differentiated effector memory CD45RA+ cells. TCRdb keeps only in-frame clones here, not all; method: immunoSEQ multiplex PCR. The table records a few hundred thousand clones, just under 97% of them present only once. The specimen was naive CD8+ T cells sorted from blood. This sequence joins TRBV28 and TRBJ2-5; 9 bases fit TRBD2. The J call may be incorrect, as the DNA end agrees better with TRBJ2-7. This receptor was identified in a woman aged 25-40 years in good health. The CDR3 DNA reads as TGTGCCAGCAGTGATTTAGCGGGAGAACTCTACGAGCAGTACTTC. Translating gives CASSDLAGELYEQYF.